Shown below are 15 T cell receptor beta chains from a single sample sequenced in a study of cytomegalovirus exposure and HLA in healthy donors. Primers: 60 Vbeta forward and 13 Jbeta reverse. TCRdb's copy holds only in-frame clones and misses some; the assay was immunoSEQ multiplex PCR. Found here are over 95,000 clones, roughly three quarters of them singletons; the top ten hold about 12%. The sequencing input was PBMCs. The receptors were gathered from a woman aged 40-49 years in good health and CMV-seropositive.

This clone was counted between two and nine times. The chain is built from TRBV6-6 and TRBJ1-1; D is uncertain. Germline-derived CDR1 and CDR2 are MNHNY and SVGAGI (reference sequence). This CDR3 has 13 residues. The V end lost 6 bases, the J end lost 10 bases, and 18 bases lay between the germline ends. The CDR3 loop is CASSPDLAGGAFF. CDR3 in DNA: TGTGCCAGCAGCCCCGATCTGGCAGGTGGAGCTTTCTTT.

V is TRBV6-5 and J is TRBJ2-6; no firm D call. V lost 0 bases and J lost 0, with 6 bases in between. The CDR3 length is 16 residues. Germline V lookup: CDR1 MNHEY, CDR2 SVGAGI. CDR3 in DNA: TGTGCCAGCAGTTACTCCCTCGGCTCTGGGGCCAACGTCCTGACTTTC. Protein sequence: CASSYSLGSGANVLTF.

The rearrangement links TRBV20-1 to TRBJ1-2; TRBD1 matches at 10 bases. The germline V gene has CDR1 DFQATT and CDR2 SNEGSKA (reference sequence). V trimming: 4 bases; J trimming: 12 bases; junction bases outside the gene matches: 5. The CDR3 contains 11 residues. This CDR3 is CSAIDRGQNTF. The CDR3 DNA sequence: TGCAGTGCTATAGACAGGGGGCAAAACACCTTC.

In its sample, this clone was seen a few times. V is TRBV4-1 and J is TRBJ1-5, with a tentative D call TRBD1 (6 bases). V was shortened by 0 bases and J by 6 bases, with 12 bases between the two germline ends. The CDR3 is made up of 15 amino acids. Germline assignment: CDR1 MGHRA and CDR2 YSYEKL. Here the CDR3 DNA reads TGCGCCAGCAGCCAAGATTTAACAGGGAGTCAGCCCCAGCATTTT. Amino acid sequence: CASSQDLTGSQPQHF.

The chain has TRBV12-5 and TRBJ2-1; D remains ambiguous. The CDR3 covers 13 residues. Germline-derived CDR1 and CDR2 are LGHNT and FRNRAP. Trimming cost V 8 bases and J 1 base, with 9 bases left between them. The CDR3 DNA reads TGTGCTAGTTCTCGACAATCCTACAATGAGCAGTTCTTC. Translating gives CASSRQSYNEQFF.

This chain links TRBV6-1 with TRBJ1-1; TRBD1 agrees at 8 bases. Unmatched junction bases numbered 6, after V lost 4 bases and J lost 5 bases. Germline CDR1 and CDR2: MNHNS and SASEGT. CDR3 length: 14 amino acids. The CDR3 is CASSAGQGRTEAFF. CDR3 sequence (DNA): TGTGCCAGCAGTGCCGGACAGGGTAGGACTGAAGCTTTCTTT.

This clone was observed a few times. The chain uses TRBV29-1 and TRBJ2-7; D is unclear. The CDR3 sequence is 11 residues long. Germline V gives CDR1 SQVTM, CDR2 ANQGSEA. V shed 7 bases and J shed 7 bases, with 14 bases lying between them. DNA for the CDR3: TGCAGCGCCATACAAACATCGGAGCAGTACTTC. Translated, it gives CSAIQTSEQYF.

The chain is built from TRBV14 and TRBJ1-4; D is unclear. Germline V lookup: CDR1 SGHDN, CDR2 FVKESK. V was clipped by 1 base and J by 8 bases, with 17 bases between them. This CDR3 contains 16 residues. The CDR3 DNA reads TGTGCCAGCAGCCAAGGCTCCTCGTCCTATCGCGAAAAACTGTTTTTT. It is translated as CASSQGSSSYREKLFF.

This clone was recorded at least ten times. V gene TRBV5-6 combines with J gene TRBJ2-1; perhaps TRBD2 as D (5 bases). Germline-derived CDR1 and CDR2 are SGHDT and YYEEEE. V was clipped by 6 bases and J by 8 bases, with 21 bases between them. The CDR3 is 15 amino acids. In nucleotides, the CDR3 is TGTGCCAGCATCCCCCGGACTTCCCGGTGGGATGAGCAGTTCTTC. It specifies CASIPRTSRWDEQFF.

This clone was observed a handful of times. The junction shows a germline mismatch at one end, possibly a read error. This rearrangement joins TRBV7-9 to TRBJ2-3, with a tentative D call TRBD2 (7 bases). This CDR3 has 17 residues. Germline-derived CDR1 and CDR2 are SEHNR and FQNEAQ (reference sequence). The DNA for the CDR3 is TGTTCCAGCAGCTTAAAAGTTGGGGGGGGCAGCACAGATACGCAGTATTTT. It yields the protein CSSSLKVGGGSTDTQYF.

The sample holds a few counts of this clone. J is TRBJ2-5 and V is TRBV5-1; TRBD1 might be the D (5 bases). CDR1 SGHRS and CDR2 YFSETQ come from the germline V gene. The CDR3 extends over 15 amino acids. The germline V and J ends were trimmed by 2 bases and 5 bases, with 16 bases remaining between them. Here the CDR3 DNA reads TGCGCCAGCAGCTTTCCAGCGTCTAAGGGGGAGACCCAGTACTTC. Amino acids: CASSFPASKGETQYF.

The chain combines TRBV5-1 with TRBJ1-5; D ambiguous. CDR3 length: 14 amino acids. V was pared by 4 bases and J by 3 bases, with 11 bases between. CDR1 and CDR2 (germline): SGHRS, YFSETQ. The CDR3 loop reads CASSAEGFNQPQHF. The CDR3 bases are TGCGCCAGCAGCGCGGAGGGTTTCAATCAGCCCCAGCATTTT.

This sequence joins TRBV9 and TRBJ2-1; TRBD2 aligns across 7 bases. V shed 0 bases, J shed 7 bases, and the junction held 10 bases outside the gene matches. The CDR3 consists of 16 residues. CDR1 SGDLS and CDR2 YYNGEE come from the germline V gene. CDR3 loop: CASSVAVMRGINEQFF. The CDR3 coding sequence is TGTGCCAGCAGCGTAGCAGTTATGCGGGGGATTAATGAGCAGTTCTTC. The full variable domain, rest sourced from reference TRBV9 and TRBJ2-1, is DSGVTQTPKHLITATGQRVTLRCSPRSGDLSVYWYQQSLDQGLQFLIQYYNGEERAKGNILERFSAQQFPDLHSELNLSSLELGDSALYFCASSVAVMRGINEQFFGPGTRLTVL.

The chain combines TRBV5-6 with TRBJ2-3, with D possibly matching TRBD2 (7 bases). The V gene lost 3 bases and the J gene lost 4 bases, with 21 bases spanning the gap. Germline V gene data show CDR1 as SGHDT and CDR2 as YYEEEE. The CDR3 has 17 residues. The CDR3 loop is CASSSSQSGGRADTQYF. The DNA for the CDR3 is TGTGCCAGCAGCTCATCCCAGTCGGGGGGCCGGGCAGATACGCAGTATTTT.

The gene calls are TRBV29-1 and TRBJ1-1; 8 bases align to TRBD1. Germline trimming cut 0 bases from V and 11 bases from J; bases unmatched to any gene: 5. The CDR3 sequence is 12 residues long. Germline V lookup: CDR1 SQVTM, CDR2 ANQGSEA. CDR3 region: CSVEDDRGGAFF. DNA of the CDR3: TGCAGCGTTGAAGACGACAGGGGCGGGGCTTTCTTT.